Each of the 4 T cell receptor beta chains below was sequenced from the same sample in a study of cytomegalovirus exposure and HLA in healthy donors listed by TCRdb under 2017. Library construction relied on the immunoSEQ multiplex PCR assay. The multiplex PCR relied on a mix of 60 forward primers for TCR Vbeta segments and 13 reverse primers for TCR Jbeta segments. TCRdb re-hosts the immuneACCESS table, in-frame sequences only. Its copies lack some clones; in the studies checked, an unresolved V gene accounts for under half of them, and the cause for the rest is not known. This sample lists about 170,000 clones; 70% to 90% were detected once. The ten largest clones take up over 2% of the sample. The sample was PBMCs. The receptors originated from a young man in good health and CMV-seropositive.

This chain uses TRBV7-9 with TRBJ2-5; 9 bases fit TRBD2. The germline gives CDR1 SEHNR, CDR2 FQNEAQ (reference sequence). CDR3 size: 17 residues. J gave up 2 bases and V 3 bases, and 10 bases lay outside the gene matches. The CDR3 nucleotides are TGTGCCAGCAGCTTTCGGGGTAGCGGGAGCCGTCAAGAGACCCAGTACTTC. Translated: CASSFRGSGSRQETQYF. Full variable domain (remainder filled in from reference TRBV7-9 and TRBJ2-5): DTGVSQNPRHKITKRGQNVTFRCDPISEHNRLYWYRQTLGQGPEFLTYFQNEAQLEKSRLLSDRFSAERPKGSFSTLEIQRTEQGDSAMYLCASSFRGSGSRQETQYFGPGTRLLVL.

The gene calls are TRBV7-9 and TRBJ2-5, with 13 positions matching TRBD2. With 4 bases clipped from V and 2 bases from J, the junction kept 4 bases outside the gene matches. The CDR3 extends over 16 amino acids. CDR1 is SEHNR, CDR2 FQNEAQ, per germline (reference sequence). The DNA for the CDR3 is TGTGCCAGCAGCTGGGGGACTAGCGGGACACAAGAGACCCAGTACTTC. As protein: CASSWGTSGTQETQYF. Using reference TRBV7-9 and TRBJ2-5 for the parts outside the CDR3, the full variable domain is DTGVSQNPRHKITKRGQNVTFRCDPISEHNRLYWYRQTLGQGPEFLTYFQNEAQLEKSRLLSDRFSAERPKGSFSTLEIQRTEQGDSAMYLCASSWGTSGTQETQYFGPGTRLLVL.

In this sample, this clone turned up once. This sequence joins TRBV5-1 and TRBJ2-1; 12 bases are shared with TRBD2. The CDR3 has 19 amino acids. The germline V gene encodes CDR1 SGHRS and CDR2 YFSETQ. V lost 4 bases and J lost 0; bases outside the gene matches: 11. The DNA for the CDR3 is TGCGCCAGCAGCCCCTCGGGACTAGCGGGTCTCAGCTCCTACAATGAGCAGTTCTTC. Amino acids: CASSPSGLAGLSSYNEQFF.

The chain recombines TRBV18 with TRBJ1-1; D is uncertain. The V gene lost 6 bases and the J gene lost 3 bases, with 17 bases spanning the gap. The germline CDR1 and CDR2 sequences are KGHSH and LQKENI. CDR3 length: 15 amino acids. This CDR3 reads CASSPKAGYDTEAFF. CDR3 DNA sequence: TGTGCCAGCTCTCCAAAGGCGGGGTACGACACTGAAGCTTTCTTT.